This TCR beta chain originates from a study of T cells of healthy individuals. The CDR3 contains 17 residues. With 2 bases removed from V and 0 bases from J, the gap between germline ends came to 16 bases. Germline assignment: CDR1 DFQATT and CDR2 SNEGSKA (reference sequence). TCRdb called the 5' RACE reads again in MiXCR, with one record for every CDR3 protein. This sample has 60,000 to 75,000 distinct CDR3 sequences, with about 16% found just once. This clonotype showed up many times. The chain couples TRBV20-1 to TRBJ1-4, with TRBD1 as a possible D gene (6 bases). The sequence derives from a human donor in good health. The CDR3: CSARLQGKSATNEKLFF. The CDR3, as DNA: TGCAGTGCTAGACTACAGGGTAAATCCGCAACTAATGAAAAACTGTTTTTT.